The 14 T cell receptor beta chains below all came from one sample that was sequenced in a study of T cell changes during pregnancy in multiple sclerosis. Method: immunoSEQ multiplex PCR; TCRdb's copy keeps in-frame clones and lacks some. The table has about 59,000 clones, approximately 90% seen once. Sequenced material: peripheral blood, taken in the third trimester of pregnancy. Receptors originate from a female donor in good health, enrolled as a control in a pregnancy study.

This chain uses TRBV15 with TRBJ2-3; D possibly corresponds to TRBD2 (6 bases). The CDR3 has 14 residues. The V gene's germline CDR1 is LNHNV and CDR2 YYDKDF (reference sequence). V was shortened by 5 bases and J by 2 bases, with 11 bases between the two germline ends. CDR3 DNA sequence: TGTGCCACCAGCCAACGGGACTTCACAGATACGCAGTATTTT. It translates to CATSQRDFTDTQYF. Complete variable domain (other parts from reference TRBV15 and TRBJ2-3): DAMVIQNPRYQVTQFGKPVTLSCSQTLNHNVMYWYQQKSSQAPKLLFHYYDKDFNNEADTPDNFQSRRPNTSFCFLDIRSPGLGDTAMYLCATSQRDFTDTQYFGPGTRLTVL.

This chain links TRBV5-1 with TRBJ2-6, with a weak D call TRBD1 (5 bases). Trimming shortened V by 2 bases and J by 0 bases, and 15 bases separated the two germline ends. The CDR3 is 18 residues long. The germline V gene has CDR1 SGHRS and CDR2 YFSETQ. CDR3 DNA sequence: TGCGCCAGCAGCTTACTACAGGTCCACTTCTCTGGGGCCAACGTCCTGACTTTC. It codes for CASSLLQVHFSGANVLTF.

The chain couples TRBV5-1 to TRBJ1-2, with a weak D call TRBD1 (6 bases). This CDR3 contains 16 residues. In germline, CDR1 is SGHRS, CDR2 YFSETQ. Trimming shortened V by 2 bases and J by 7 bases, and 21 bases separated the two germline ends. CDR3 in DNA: TGCGCCAGCAGCTTCTCAGGGGCAGGACCTCAGGGTGGCTACACCTTC. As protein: CASSFSGAGPQGGYTF.

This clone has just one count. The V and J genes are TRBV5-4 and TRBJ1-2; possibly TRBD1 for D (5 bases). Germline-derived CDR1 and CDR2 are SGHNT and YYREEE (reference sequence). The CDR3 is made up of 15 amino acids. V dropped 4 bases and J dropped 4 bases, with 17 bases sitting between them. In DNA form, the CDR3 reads TGTGCCAGCAGCACCTGGGGGGGGTTAATCTATGGCTACACCTTC. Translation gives CASSTWGGLIYGYTF.

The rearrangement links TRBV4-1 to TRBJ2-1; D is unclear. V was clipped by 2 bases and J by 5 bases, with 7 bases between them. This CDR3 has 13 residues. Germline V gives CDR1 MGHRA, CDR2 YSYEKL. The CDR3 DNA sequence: TGCGCCAGCAGCCAATACCTAAACAATGAGCAGTTCTTC. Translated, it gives CASSQYLNNEQFF.

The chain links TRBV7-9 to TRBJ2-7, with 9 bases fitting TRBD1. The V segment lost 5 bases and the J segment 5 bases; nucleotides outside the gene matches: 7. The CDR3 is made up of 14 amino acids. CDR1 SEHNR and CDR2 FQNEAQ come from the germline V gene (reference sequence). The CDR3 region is CASSRDRGSDEQYF. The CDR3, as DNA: TGTGCCAGCAGCCGAGACAGGGGGTCTGACGAGCAGTACTTC.

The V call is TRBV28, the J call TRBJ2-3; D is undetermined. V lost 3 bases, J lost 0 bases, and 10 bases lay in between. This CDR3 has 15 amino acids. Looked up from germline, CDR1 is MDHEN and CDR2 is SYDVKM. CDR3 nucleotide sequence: TGTGCCAGCAGTTTGTTCCTATCTAGCACAGATACGCAGTATTTT. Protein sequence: CASSLFLSSTDTQYF.

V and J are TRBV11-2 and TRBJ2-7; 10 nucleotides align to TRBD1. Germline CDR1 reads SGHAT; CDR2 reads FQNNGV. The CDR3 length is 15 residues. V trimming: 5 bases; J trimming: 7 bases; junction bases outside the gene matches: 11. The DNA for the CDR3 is TGTGCCAGCAGCCTCACCGGGACAGGGGATATGGAGCAGTACTTC. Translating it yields CASSLTGTGDMEQYF.

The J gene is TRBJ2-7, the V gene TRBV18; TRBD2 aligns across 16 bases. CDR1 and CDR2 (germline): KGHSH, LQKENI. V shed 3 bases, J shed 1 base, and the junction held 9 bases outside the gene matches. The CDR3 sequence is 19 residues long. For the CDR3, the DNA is TGTGCCAGCTCACCTCCCGGGACTAGCGGGAGGGTCAGATCCTACGAGCAGTACTTC. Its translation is CASSPPGTSGRVRSYEQYF.

The CDR3 protein is CASSLGGSSYEQYF. The CDR3 DNA is TGTGCCAGCAGTTTGGGCGGGAGCTCCTACGAGCAGTACTTC. The chain joins TRBV28 to TRBJ2-7, with 7 bases fitting TRBD2. Germline-derived CDR1 and CDR2 are MDHEN and SYDVKM. With V trimmed by 3 bases and J by 0 bases, 2 bases remained unmatched. This CDR3 has 14 residues.

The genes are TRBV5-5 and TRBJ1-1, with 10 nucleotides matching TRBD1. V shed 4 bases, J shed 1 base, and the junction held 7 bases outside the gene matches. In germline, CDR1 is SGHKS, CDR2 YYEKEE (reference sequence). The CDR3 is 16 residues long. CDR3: CASSPDRGSRNTEAFF. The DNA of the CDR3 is TGTGCCAGCAGCCCGGACAGGGGGTCAAGGAACACTGAAGCTTTCTTT.

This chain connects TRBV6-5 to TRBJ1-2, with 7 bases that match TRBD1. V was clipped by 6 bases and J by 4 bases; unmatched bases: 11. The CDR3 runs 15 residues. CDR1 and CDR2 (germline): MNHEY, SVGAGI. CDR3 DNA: TGTGCCAGCAGGGATCCCCTACAGGGGTTCTATGGCTACACCTTC. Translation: CASRDPLQGFYGYTF.

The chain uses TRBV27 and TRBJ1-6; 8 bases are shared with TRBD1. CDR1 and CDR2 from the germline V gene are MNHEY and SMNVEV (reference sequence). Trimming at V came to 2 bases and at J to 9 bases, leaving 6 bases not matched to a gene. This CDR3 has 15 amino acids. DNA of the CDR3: TGTGCCAGCAGTTTAGGACAGGGTTCTCGTTCACCCCTCCACTTT. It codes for CASSLGQGSRSPLHF.

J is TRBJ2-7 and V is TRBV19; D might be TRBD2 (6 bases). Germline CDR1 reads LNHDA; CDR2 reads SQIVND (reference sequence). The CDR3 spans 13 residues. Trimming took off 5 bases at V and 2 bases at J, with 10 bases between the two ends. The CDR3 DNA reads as TGTGCCAGTAGTTCGGGACTCACCTACGAGCAGTACTTC. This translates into CASSSGLTYEQYF.